The 23 T cell receptor beta chains given below trace back to one sample, sequenced in a study of T cell clusters in autoimmune cytopenias. TRB was amplified by touch-down multiplex PCR, primer pools A and B combined. For each CDR3 protein, TCRdb gives one entry from its re-call of the multiplex PCR reads, without DNA. This listing includes fewer than 10,000 distinct CDR3 sequences. Each sample's input was around 250 ng genomic DNA, 30,000 to 45,000 genome equivalents. The specimen sequenced was peripheral blood. The receptor source for this set is a human donor with an autoimmune cytopenia or autoimmune hepatitis (not recorded which).

The chain combines TRBV7-9 with TRBJ2-7. CDR1 is SEHNR and CDR2 is FQNEAQ in the germline V gene (reference sequence). CDR3 length: 12 amino acids. The CDR3 sequence: CASSFSSYEQYF.

The rearrangement joins TRBV20-1 to TRBJ2-1. Germline V gene data show CDR1 as DFQATT and CDR2 as SNEGSKA (reference sequence). The CDR3 spans 12 residues. CDR3 sequence reads: CSARRSKGEQFF.

This clonotype is labeled medium-sized based on frequency. The J gene is TRBJ2-1, the V gene TRBV6-5; the D call from TCRdb, TRBD2, cannot be confirmed without DNA. From germline, CDR1 is MNHEY and CDR2 SVGAGI. The CDR3 loop spans 18 amino acids. CDR3 amino acids: CASRYRPVGLDLYDEQFF.

This clonotype is identified as medium-sized from frequency. The gene calls are TRBV12-3 or TRBV12-4 and TRBJ2-1; checking the TCRdb D call of TRBD1 is not possible without DNA. The length of the CDR3 is 14 residues. The CDR3 loop reads CASSFPGEYNEQFF.

CDR3 amino acids: CASKVGVNQPQHF. The chain is built from TRBV6-5 and TRBJ1-5; TCRdb indicates TRBD1, and absent DNA this call remains unverified. Germline V gene data show CDR1 as MNHEY and CDR2 as SVGAGI. The CDR3 contains 13 residues.

CDR3 amino acids: CAWSAGTGTYEQYF. The rearrangement joins TRBV30 to TRBJ2-7; TCRdb's D gene call, TRBD1, goes unchecked for lack of DNA. The CDR3 contains 14 residues. Germline CDR1 GTSNPN, CDR2 SVGIG (reference sequence).

This chain's CDR3 is CASSERGHGYTF. This chain links TRBV6-4 with TRBJ1-2. From germline, CDR1 is MRHNA and CDR2 SNTAGT. This CDR3 contains 12 residues.

This chain connects TRBV18 to TRBJ2-5; TCRdb proposes TRBD2, but this gene call is untestable without DNA. Germline V CDR1 and CDR2: KGHSH, LQKENI. This CDR3 is built from 13 residues. The CDR3 reads CASSPTRRETQYF.

The rearrangement joins TRBV5-4 to TRBJ2-3; TCRdb lists TRBD1, though no DNA is available to test this call. Germline V gives CDR1 SGHNT, CDR2 YYREEE (reference sequence). This CDR3 contains 17 residues. CDR3 loop: CASSLPGFNGRTDTQYF.

This clonotype ranks as medium-sized in terms of frequency. The chain uses TRBV5-6 and TRBJ2-5; checking the TCRdb D call of TRBD1 is not possible without DNA. CDR3 length: 15 amino acids. Germline V gene lookup returns CDR1 SGHDT and CDR2 YYEEEE. The CDR3 sequence: CASSYQDSSQETQYF.

Judged by frequency, this clonotype is medium-sized (0.01 to 0.1%). This chain's CDR3 is CASRGQGADEQYF. The V and J genes are TRBV6-1 and TRBJ2-7; TCRdb indicates TRBD1, and absent DNA this call remains unverified. In germline, CDR1 is MNHNS, CDR2 SASEGT. The CDR3 runs 13 residues.

The CDR3 loop is CASSGSGSHYNEQFF. The V call is TRBV6-4, the J call TRBJ2-1; the TCRdb D gene call, TRBD2, has no DNA to confirm it. The V gene's germline CDR1 is MRHNA and CDR2 SNTAGT. CDR3 length: 15 amino acids.

The chain combines TRBV6-1 with TRBJ1-1; the D call from TCRdb, TRBD1, cannot be confirmed without DNA. Germline V gene data show CDR1 as MNHNS and CDR2 as SASEGT. The CDR3 consists of 13 residues. Here the CDR3 reads CASSVMGVTEAFF.

The chain recombines TRBV20-1 with TRBJ2-3. The CDR3 has 20 amino acids. Germline V lookup: CDR1 DFQATT, CDR2 SNEGSKA (reference sequence). The CDR3 spells CSARDSRAEGSSFSTDTQYF.

V gene TRBV6-1 combines with J gene TRBJ1-2; TCRdb designates TRBD1, a call that cannot be tested without DNA. CDR3 size: 14 residues. Germline CDR1 MNHNS, CDR2 SASEGT. This chain's CDR3 is CASSERTTYGGYTF.

The J gene is TRBJ2-7, the V gene TRBV10-3; TCRdb proposes TRBD1, but this gene call is untestable without DNA. The CDR3 is 15 residues long. Germline V gene data show CDR1 as ENHRY and CDR2 as SYGVKD. The CDR3: CASSVDRGRLLEQYF.

This clonotype ranks as medium-sized in terms of frequency. The V call is TRBV19, the J call TRBJ1-5. The CDR3 is 14 residues long. Germline loops: CDR1 LNHDA, CDR2 SQIVND (reference sequence). Here the CDR3 reads CASRRQNGDQPQHF. Using reference TRBV19 and TRBJ1-5 for the parts outside the CDR3, the full variable domain is DGGITQSPKYLFRKEGQNVTLSCEQNLNHDAMYWYRQDPGQGLRLIYYSQIVNDFQKGDIAEGYSVSREKKESFPLTVTSAQKNPTAFYLCASRRQNGDQPQHFGDGTRLSIL.

The chain couples TRBV24-1 to TRBJ1-4. Germline V CDR1 and CDR2: KGHDR, SFDVKD. The CDR3 contains 16 residues. The CDR3 sequence is CATSDSGSSTNEKLFF.

The rearrangement uses TRBV7-9 and TRBJ2-7; TCRdb picks TRBD1, but there is no DNA to check that call. There are 15 residues in the CDR3. Germline V lookup: CDR1 SEHNR, CDR2 FQNEAQ (reference sequence). Here the CDR3 reads CASSPPGTVSYEQYF.

The rearrangement joins TRBV6-5 to TRBJ1-2; TCRdb reports TRBD1, a call that lacks DNA to check it against. Looked up from germline, CDR1 is MNHEY and CDR2 is SVGAGI. CDR3 size: 15 residues. The CDR3 loop reads CASSYSSEGMRGYTF.

In terms of frequency, this clonotype is medium-sized (0.01 to 0.1%). This rearrangement joins TRBV30 to TRBJ1-4; the TCRdb D gene call, TRBD1, has no DNA to confirm it. This CDR3 comprises 12 residues. Per the germline V gene, CDR1 is GTSNPN and CDR2 is SVGIG (reference sequence). CDR3: CAWSVGAEKLFF.

The V gene is TRBV19, the J gene TRBJ2-5; TCRdb's D gene call, TRBD1, goes unchecked for lack of DNA. Germline values: CDR1 LNHDA, CDR2 SQIVND (reference sequence). This CDR3 has 14 amino acids. The CDR3 loop is CASSIARRAETQYF.

The chain links TRBV6-5 to TRBJ1-5; TCRdb's D gene call, TRBD1, goes unchecked for lack of DNA. Germline assignment: CDR1 MNHEY and CDR2 SVGAGI. The CDR3 extends over 13 amino acids. The CDR3 protein is CASSGGANQPQHF.